This entry concerns a single TCR beta chain. The CDR3 runs to 14 residues. Losses at the gene ends were 6 bases for V and 1 base for J; bases not matched to a gene: 2. Germline V gene lookup returns CDR1 SGDLS and CDR2 YYNGEE. The assay was immunoSEQ multiplex PCR, and TCRdb's table has in-frame clones only and misses some. The data contain fewer than 25,000 clones, 87% of them singletons. The data are from a study of blood T cell repertoires in COVID-19. Sequencing used peripheral blood. The TCR was taken from a human donor in a cohort sampled during active COVID-19. The donor label of this sample is uncertain. The chain employs TRBV9 and TRBJ2-3; TRBD2 agrees at 10 bases. CDR3 protein: CASTGLAGTDTQYF. CDR3 nucleotides: TGTGCCAGCACCGGACTAGCGGGCACAGATACGCAGTATTTT.